Each of the 12 T cell receptor beta chains below was sequenced from the same sample in a study of CD8 T cells in Susac syndrome. The RNA, about 0.45 to 1 ug, was put through reverse transcription using random hexamers. A single record per CDR3 protein comes from TCRdb applying MiXCR to the immunoSEQ multiplex PCR reads. The sample lists 85,000 to 95,000 distinct CDR3 sequences, around 94% occurring once. The specimen was CD4+ T cells from PBMCs. These receptors were obtained from a human donor with Susac syndrome.

The chain is built from TRBV10-3 and TRBJ1-2, with unresolved D. The germline gives CDR1 ENHRY, CDR2 SYGVKD. This CDR3 comprises 13 residues. Trimming shortened V by 0 bases and J by 7 bases, and 9 bases separated the two germline ends. CDR3: CAISESTVSGYTF. CDR3 bases: TGTGCCATCAGTGAGTCGACGGTCTCTGGCTACACCTTC.

V gene TRBV27 combines with J gene TRBJ2-6; TRBD2 might be the D (6 bases). Trimming took 2 bases from V and 4 from J, leaving 9 bases between them. The CDR3 runs to 15 residues. Germline assignment: CDR1 MNHEY and CDR2 SMNVEV (reference sequence). This chain's CDR3 is CASSLPGRGANVLTF. Written as DNA, the CDR3 is TGTGCCAGCAGTTTACCGGGGAGGGGGGCCAACGTCCTGACTTTC.

The chain couples TRBV6-6 to TRBJ1-6; D unclear. CDR1 is MNHNY, CDR2 SVGAGI, per germline (reference sequence). The CDR3 is 14 amino acids. Deletions cut 0 bases from V and 5 bases from J, with 5 bases between. The CDR3 spells CASSYSINNSPLHF. Here the CDR3 DNA reads TGTGCCAGCAGTTACTCGATTAATAATTCACCCCTCCACTTT.

V usage is TRBV9 and J usage is TRBJ1-2; a weak D match, TRBD1 (6 bases). Trimming shortened V by 4 bases and J by 8 bases, and 21 bases separated the two germline ends. The CDR3 loop spans 15 amino acids. Germline values: CDR1 SGDLS, CDR2 YYNGEE. In nucleotides, the CDR3 is TGTGCCAGCAGCCCCCAGGACAGCGACCTCCGGGGCTACACCTTC. Translation gives CASSPQDSDLRGYTF.

The V and J genes are TRBV5-1 and TRBJ2-7, with 8 bases matching TRBD1. V trimming: 6 bases; J trimming: 6 bases; junction bases outside the gene matches: 11. This CDR3 has 14 residues. The germline V gene encodes CDR1 SGHRS and CDR2 YFSETQ. This CDR3 is CASTFRTGTVEQYF. The CDR3 DNA reads as TGCGCCAGCACTTTCAGGACAGGGACCGTCGAGCAGTACTTC.

V is TRBV2 and J is TRBJ2-5; unclear D gene. Germline loops: CDR1 SNHLY, CDR2 FYNNEI. V was trimmed by 1 base and J by 9 bases, leaving 12 bases between them. The CDR3 has 13 residues. CDR3 coding DNA: TGTGCCAGCAGTGAAGATGCCAGATCAGCCCAGTACTTC. It specifies CASSEDARSAQYF.

This chain uses TRBV11-2 with TRBJ2-3; tentatively, D is TRBD1 or TRBD2 (5 bases each). Germline assignment: CDR1 SGHAT and CDR2 FQNNGV. The V end lost 4 bases, the J end lost 2 bases, and 13 bases lay between the germline ends. This CDR3 is built from 15 residues. CDR3 DNA sequence: TGTGCCAGCAGCTCCTGGGACGGAAACACAGATACGCAGTATTTT. As protein: CASSSWDGNTDTQYF.

The rearrangement joins TRBV5-6 to TRBJ2-3, with no clear D. This CDR3 has 13 amino acids. The germline V gene encodes CDR1 SGHDT and CDR2 YYEEEE. V was pared by 0 bases and J by 1 base, with 3 bases between. In DNA, the CDR3 is TGTGCCAGCAGCTTGGGCCGCACAGATACGCAGTATTTT. Amino acids: CASSLGRTDTQYF.

The chain links TRBV18 to TRBJ2-7; D may be TRBD1 (6 bases). Germline V gene data show CDR1 as KGHSH and CDR2 as LQKENI. Trimming shortened V by 3 bases and J by 3 bases, and 15 bases separated the two germline ends. This CDR3 comprises 15 residues. The CDR3 nucleotides are TGTGCCAGCTCACCGGCAACAGGGATTTACTACGAGCAGTACTTC. Amino acids: CASSPATGIYYEQYF.

The genes are TRBV30 and TRBJ1-5; D is undetermined. The germline CDR1 and CDR2 sequences are GTSNPN and SVGIG (reference sequence). Trimming took off 0 bases at V and 7 bases at J, with 13 bases between the two ends. This CDR3 is 14 amino acids long. The CDR3 loop reads CAWSVLTQAQPQHF. DNA for the CDR3: TGTGCCTGGAGTGTACTTACCCAGGCACAGCCCCAGCATTTT. The whole variable domain, filled in from reference TRBV30 and TRBJ1-5, reads SQTIHQWPATLVQPVGSPLSLECTVEGTSNPNLYWYRQAAGRGLQLLFYSVGIGQISSEVPQNLSASRPQDRQFILSSKKLLLSDSGFYLCAWSVLTQAQPQHFGDGTRLSIL.

The chain joins TRBV20-1 to TRBJ2-5; 7 bases match TRBD1. This CDR3 has 15 residues. V lost 3 bases to trimming and J lost 5 bases; unmatched junction nucleotides: 12. Per germline, CDR1 DFQATT and CDR2 SNEGSKA (reference sequence). The CDR3 reads CSARITGARGETQYF. The CDR3 DNA reads TGCAGTGCTAGGATTACAGGGGCGCGAGGGGAGACCCAGTACTTC.

This chain joins TRBV6-2 or TRBV6-3 and TRBJ2-1, with a weak D call TRBD1 (6 bases). Germline CDR1 is MNHEY and CDR2 is SVGEGT. V was shortened by 2 bases and J by 6 bases, with 14 bases between the two germline ends. This CDR3 is built from 15 residues. CDR3 sequence reads: CASSYRNREGNEQFF. Written as DNA, the CDR3 is TGTGCCAGCAGTTACAGGAACAGGGAAGGCAATGAGCAGTTCTTC.